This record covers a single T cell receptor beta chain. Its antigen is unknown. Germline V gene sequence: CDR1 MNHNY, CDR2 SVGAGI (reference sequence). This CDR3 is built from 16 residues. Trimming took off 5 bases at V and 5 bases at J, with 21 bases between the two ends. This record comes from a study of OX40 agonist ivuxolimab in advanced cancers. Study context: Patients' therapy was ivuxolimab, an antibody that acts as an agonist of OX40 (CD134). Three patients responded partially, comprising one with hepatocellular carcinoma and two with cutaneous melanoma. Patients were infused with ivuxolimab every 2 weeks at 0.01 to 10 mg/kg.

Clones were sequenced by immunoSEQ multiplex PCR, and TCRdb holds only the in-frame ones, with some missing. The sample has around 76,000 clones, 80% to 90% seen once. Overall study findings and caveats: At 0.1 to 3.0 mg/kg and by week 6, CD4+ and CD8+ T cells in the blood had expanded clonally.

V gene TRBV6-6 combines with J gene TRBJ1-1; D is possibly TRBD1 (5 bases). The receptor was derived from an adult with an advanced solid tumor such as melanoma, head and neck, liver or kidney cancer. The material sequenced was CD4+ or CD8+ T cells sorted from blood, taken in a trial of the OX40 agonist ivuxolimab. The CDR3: CASSPQGRTRGTEAFF. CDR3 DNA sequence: TGTGCCAGCAGTCCCCAGGGTCGGACCAGAGGGACTGAAGCTTTCTTT.